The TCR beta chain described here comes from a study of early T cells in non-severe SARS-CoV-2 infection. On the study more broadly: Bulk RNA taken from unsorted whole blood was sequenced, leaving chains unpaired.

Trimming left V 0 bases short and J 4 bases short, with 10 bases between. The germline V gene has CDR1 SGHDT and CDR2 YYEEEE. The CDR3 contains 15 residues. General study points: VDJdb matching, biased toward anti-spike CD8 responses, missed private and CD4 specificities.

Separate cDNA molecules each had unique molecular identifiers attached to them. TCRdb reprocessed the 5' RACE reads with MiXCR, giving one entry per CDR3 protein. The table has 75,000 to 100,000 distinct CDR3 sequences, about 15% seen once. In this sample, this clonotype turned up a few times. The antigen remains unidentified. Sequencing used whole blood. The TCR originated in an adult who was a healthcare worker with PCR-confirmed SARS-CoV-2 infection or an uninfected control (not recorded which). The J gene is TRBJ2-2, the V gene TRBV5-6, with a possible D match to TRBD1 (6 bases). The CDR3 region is CASSLVWGLTGELFF. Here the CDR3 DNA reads TGTGCCAGCAGCTTGGTCTGGGGGCTCACCGGGGAGCTGTTTTTT.